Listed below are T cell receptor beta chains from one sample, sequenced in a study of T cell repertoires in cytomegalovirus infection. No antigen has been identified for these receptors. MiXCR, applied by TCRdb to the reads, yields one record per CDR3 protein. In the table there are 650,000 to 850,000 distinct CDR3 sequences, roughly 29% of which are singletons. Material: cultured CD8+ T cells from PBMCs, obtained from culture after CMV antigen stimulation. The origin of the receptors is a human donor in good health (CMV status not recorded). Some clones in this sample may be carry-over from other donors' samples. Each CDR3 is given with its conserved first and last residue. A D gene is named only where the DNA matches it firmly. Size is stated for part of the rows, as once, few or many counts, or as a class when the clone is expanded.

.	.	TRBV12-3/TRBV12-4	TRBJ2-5	CASSSLPSAETQYF	TGTGCCAGCAGTTCCCTTCCGTCCGCAGAGACCCAGTACTTC
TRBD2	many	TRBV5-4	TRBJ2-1	CASSFVSLIGLAGVYNEQFF	TGTGCCAGCAGCTTTGTTTCACTGATCGGACTAGCGGGGGTCTACAATGAGCAGTTCTTC
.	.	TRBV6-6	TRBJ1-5	CASNPRGANQPQHF	TGTGCCAGCAATCCTAGGGGGGCCAATCAGCCCCAGCATTTT
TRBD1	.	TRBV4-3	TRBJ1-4	CASSQDPTGQGKQKLFF	TGCGCCAGCAGCCAAGACCCGACCGGACAGGGTAAACAAAAACTGTTTTTT
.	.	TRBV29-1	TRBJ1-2	CSVLRNYGYTF	TGCAGCGTCCTCCGCAACTATGGCTACACCTTC
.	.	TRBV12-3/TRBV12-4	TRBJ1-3	CASSPPQASSGNTIYF	TGTGCCAGCAGTCCACCACAGGCGTCCTCTGGAAACACCATATATTTT
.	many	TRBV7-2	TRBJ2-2	CASSFAANTGELFF	TGTGCCAGCAGCTTTGCGGCGAACACCGGGGAGCTGTTTTTT
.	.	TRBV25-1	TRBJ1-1	CASSEWEVPEAFF	TGTGCCAGCAGTGAATGGGAGGTCCCTGAAGCTTTCTTT
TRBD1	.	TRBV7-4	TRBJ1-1	CASSGPGQRRTEAFF	TGTGCCAGCAGCGGCCCGGGACAGCGAAGGACTGAAGCTTTCTTT
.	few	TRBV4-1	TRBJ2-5	CASSQDMEAQYF	TGCGCCAGCAGCCAAGATATGGAGGCCCAGTACTTC
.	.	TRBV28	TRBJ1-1	CASSFWNVNTEAFF	TGTGCCAGCAGTTTTTGGAATGTGAACACTGAAGCTTTCTTT
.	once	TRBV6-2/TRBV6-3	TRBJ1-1	CASRPTIEGDTEAFF	TGTGCCAGCAGACCAACGATTGAGGGGGACACTGAAGCTTTCTTT
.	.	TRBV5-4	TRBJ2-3	CASSSVGETDTQYF	TGTGCCAGCAGCTCTGTAGGGGAGACAGATACGCAGTATTTT
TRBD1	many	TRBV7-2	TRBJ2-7	CASSLYRGPNYEQYF	TGTGCCAGCAGCTTATATAGGGGGCCCAACTACGAGCAGTACTTC
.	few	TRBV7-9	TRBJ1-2	CASRSEGESGYGYTF	TGTGCCAGCAGGTCCGAGGGAGAATCAGGCTATGGCTACACCTTC
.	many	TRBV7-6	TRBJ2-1	CASSLDIDNEQFF	TGTGCCAGCAGCTTAGACATTGACAATGAGCAGTTCTTC
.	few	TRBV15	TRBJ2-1	CATSHGGASSDNEQFF	TGTGCCACCAGCCATGGGGGGGCGAGTAGCGACAATGAGCAGTTCTTC
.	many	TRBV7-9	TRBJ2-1	CASSLGQGTYNEQFF	TGTGCCAGCAGCTTAGGGCAGGGGACCTACAATGAGCAGTTCTTC
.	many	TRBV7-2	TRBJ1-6	CASSSRPQDNSPLHF	TGTGCCAGCAGCTCCCGGCCCCAGGATAATTCACCCCTCCACTTT
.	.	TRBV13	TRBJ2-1	CASSHRGRGTKVAGNYNEQFF	TGTGCCAGCAGTCACAGGGGTAGAGGGACAAAGGTCGCGGGGAATTACAATGAGCAGTTCTTC
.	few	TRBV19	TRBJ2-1	CASSIVPANPYNEQFF	TGTGCCAGTAGTATAGTACCGGCTAATCCCTACAATGAGCAGTTCTTC
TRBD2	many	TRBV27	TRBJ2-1	CASSLSERGGYNEQFF	TGTGCCAGCAGTTTATCGGAGCGGGGGGGTTACAATGAGCAGTTCTTC
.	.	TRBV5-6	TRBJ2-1	CASSVILNEQFF	TGTGCCAGCAGCGTCATACTCAATGAGCAGTTCTTC
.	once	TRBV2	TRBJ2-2	CASSEAGSTGELFF	TGTGCCAGCAGTGAAGCGGGTAGCACCGGGGAGCTGTTTTTT
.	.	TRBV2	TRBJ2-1	CARRNREDRNEQFF	TGTGCCAGGCGAAACAGGGAGGATAGGAATGAGCAGTTCTTC
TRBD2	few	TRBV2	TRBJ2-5	CASTDLAGGPSETQYF	TGTGCCAGCACCGACTTAGCGGGGGGGCCCTCAGAGACCCAGTACTTC
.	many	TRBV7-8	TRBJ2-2	CASSEGGGNTGELFF	TGTGCCAGCAGCGAAGGGGGGGGGAACACCGGGGAGCTGTTTTTT
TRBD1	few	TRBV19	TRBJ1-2	CASSYGAGTGDGYTF	TGTGCCAGTAGTTATGGAGCCGGGACAGGGGATGGCTACACCTTC
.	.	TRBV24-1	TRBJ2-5	CATSDPRDFETQYF	TGTGCCACCAGTGATCCCCGGGATTTCGAGACCCAGTACTTC
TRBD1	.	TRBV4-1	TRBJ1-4	CASSPHDRGQYEKLFF	TGTGCCAGCAGCCCTCACGACAGGGGGCAGTATGAAAAACTGTTTTTT
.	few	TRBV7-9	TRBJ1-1	CASSLAGLQQGFGTEAFF	TGTGCCAGCAGCTTAGCGGGCCTACAACAGGGCTTTGGCACTGAAGCTTTCTTT
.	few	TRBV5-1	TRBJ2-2	CASSLLPDSRNTGELFF	TGCGCCAGCAGCTTGCTCCCGGACAGTCGAAACACCGGGGAGCTGTTTTTT
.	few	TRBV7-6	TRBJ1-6	CASSPSRGTNSPLHF	TGTGCCAGCAGCCCATCGCGGGGTACAAATTCACCCCTCCACTTT
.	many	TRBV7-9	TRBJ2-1	CASSLMAPYNEQFF	TGTGCCAGCAGCTTAATGGCCCCCTACAATGAGCAGTTCTTC
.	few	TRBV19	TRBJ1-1	CASSELMNTEAFF	TGTGCCAGTAGCGAGCTCATGAACACTGAAGCTTTCTTT
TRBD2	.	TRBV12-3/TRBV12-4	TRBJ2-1	CTSNRGGATYNEQFF	TGTACCAGCAATCGCGGGGGGGCCACCTACAATGAGCAGTTCTTC
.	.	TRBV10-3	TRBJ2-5	CAISRGEETQYF	TGTGCCATCAGCAGGGGGGAAGAGACCCAGTACTTC
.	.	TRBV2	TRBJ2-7	CASSEGLLWTYEQYF	TGTGCCAGCAGTGAAGGTCTCCTATGGACCTACGAGCAGTACTTC
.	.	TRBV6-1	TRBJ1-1	CASGGRRNTEAFF	TGTGCCAGCGGGGGCAGGAGGAACACTGAAGCTTTCTTT
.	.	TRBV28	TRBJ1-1	CASSLLTYSLNTEAFF	TGTGCCAGCAGTTTACTTACTTATTCTCTGAACACTGAAGCTTTCTTT
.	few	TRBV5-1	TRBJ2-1	CASSWRGAGANNEQFF	TGCGCCAGCAGCTGGAGGGGGGCAGGGGCCAACAATGAGCAGTTCTTC
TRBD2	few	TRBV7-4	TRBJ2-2	CASRPPGLAGGRNTGELFF	TGTGCCAGCAGACCCCCGGGACTAGCGGGGGGCCGAAACACCGGGGAGCTGTTTTTT
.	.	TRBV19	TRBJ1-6	CVSRLGNSPLHF	TGTGTCAGTAGACTGGGAAATTCACCCCTCCACTTT
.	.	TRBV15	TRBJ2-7	CATEDQFHEQYF	TGTGCCACCGAAGACCAGTTCCACGAGCAGTACTTC
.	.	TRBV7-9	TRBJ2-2	CASSLDRGDGGTGELFF	TGTGCCAGCAGCTTAGATCGCGGGGACGGCGGCACCGGGGAGCTGTTTTTT
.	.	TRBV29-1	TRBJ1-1	CSVVPGWGTEAFF	TGCAGCGTTGTGCCGGGGTGGGGCACTGAAGCTTTCTTT
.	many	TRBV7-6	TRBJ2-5	CASSFRIEGETQYF	TGTGCCAGCAGCTTCCGCATAGAGGGAGAGACCCAGTACTTC
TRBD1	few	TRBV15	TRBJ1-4	CATSIDRGSNEKLFF	TGTGCCACCAGCATTGACAGGGGCAGTAATGAAAAACTGTTTTTT